What follows are 17 T cell receptor beta chains derived from one specimen sequenced in a study of OX40 agonist ivuxolimab in advanced cancers. Assay used: immunoSEQ multiplex PCR; TCRdb lists only in-frame clones, some missing. The sample carries 59,000 or so clones, around 82% recorded once. Source: CD4+ or CD8+ T cells sorted from blood, taken in a trial of the OX40 agonist ivuxolimab. All receptors come from an adult with an advanced solid tumor such as melanoma, head and neck, liver or kidney cancer.

The chain employs TRBV28 and TRBJ1-5; D perhaps matches TRBD1 (6 bases). CDR3 size: 16 residues. Germline V gene data show CDR1 as MDHEN and CDR2 as SYDVKM. Trimming stripped 5 bases from V and 2 bases from J, with 16 bases between. CDR3 protein: CASSPTSKGGNQPQHF. The CDR3 DNA reads as TGTGCCAGCAGTCCAACCTCCAAGGGGGGCAATCAGCCCCAGCATTTT.

The chain combines TRBV6-5 with TRBJ1-4, with D unclear. V lost 7 bases and J 7 bases, leaving 13 bases between the germline ends. Germline CDR1 and CDR2: MNHEY and SVGAGI. The CDR3 covers 13 residues. The CDR3 is CASMAGFSEKLFF. CDR3 nucleotide sequence: TGTGCCAGCATGGCGGGTTTTTCTGAAAAACTGTTTTTT.

V is TRBV28 and J is TRBJ2-6; 11 bases are shared with TRBD1. Looked up from germline, CDR1 is MDHEN and CDR2 is SYDVKM. There are 16 residues in the CDR3. With V trimmed by 6 bases and J by 0 bases, 1 base remained unmatched. The CDR3 region has the DNA TGTGCCAGCAGGGGGACAGGGGGCTCTGGGGCCAACGTCCTGACTTTC. Translated, it gives CASRGTGGSGANVLTF.

There are a few counts of this clone. V gene TRBV29-1 combines with J gene TRBJ2-1; no clear D. Germline V gene lookup returns CDR1 SQVTM and CDR2 ANQGSEA. The V gene lost 3 bases and the J gene lost 9 bases, with 12 bases spanning the gap. The CDR3 consists of 12 residues. The CDR3 sequence is CSVDPELGEQFF. The CDR3 DNA reads TGCAGCGTTGACCCCGAGTTGGGTGAGCAGTTCTTC.

The rearrangement links TRBV29-1 to TRBJ1-1; the match to TRBD1 covers 7 bases. Germline assignment: CDR1 SQVTM and CDR2 ANQGSEA. The CDR3 loop spans 13 amino acids. J lost 4 bases, V lost 7 bases, and 9 bases had no gene match. CDR3 in amino acids: CSGVTGQSTEAFF. The CDR3 coding sequence is TGCAGCGGGGTGACAGGGCAAAGCACTGAAGCTTTCTTT. Full variable domain (missing parts from reference TRBV29-1 and TRBJ1-1): SAVISQKPSRDICQRGTSLTIQCQVDSQVTMMFWYRQQPGQSLTLIATANQGSEATYESGFVIDKFPISRPNLTFSTLTVSNMSPEDSSIYLCSGVTGQSTEAFFGQGTRLTVV.

V is TRBV5-5 and J is TRBJ1-2, with a weak D call TRBD1 (5 bases). Trimming pared 4 bases from V and 7 bases from J, leaving 17 bases between. The CDR3 is 14 amino acids. Germline assignment: CDR1 SGHKS and CDR2 YYEKEE (reference sequence). The CDR3 coding sequence is TGTGCCAGCAGCCCCCGGTTGGGGGAAGGTGGCTACACCTTC. It specifies CASSPRLGEGGYTF.

J is TRBJ2-7 and V is TRBV11-2; D is uncertain. V was shortened by 1 base and J by 7 bases, with 8 bases between the two germline ends. CDR3 length: 12 residues. Germline CDR1 is SGHAT and CDR2 is FQNNGV. This CDR3 is CASSLGGREQYF. As DNA, the CDR3 is TGTGCCAGCAGCTTAGGGGGTAGGGAGCAGTACTTC.

The rearrangement joins TRBV2 to TRBJ2-3; 8 bases are a match to TRBD1. V gave up 3 bases and J gave up 6 bases; unmatched junction bases: 11. The V gene's germline CDR1 is SNHLY and CDR2 FYNNEI. The CDR3 runs to 16 residues. The CDR3 region has the DNA TGTGCCAGCAGTGATCTCCGGGACAGGAGAGTTGATACGCAGTATTTT. Its protein product is CASSDLRDRRVDTQYF.

This rearrangement joins TRBV6-5 to TRBJ2-2; 9 bases align to TRBD1. Unmatched junction bases numbered 2, after V lost 2 bases and J lost 4 bases. The CDR3 spans 15 residues. Germline V lookup: CDR1 MNHEY, CDR2 SVGAGI. Written as DNA, the CDR3 is TGTGCCAGCAGTTACGGGACAGGGACCACCGGGGAGCTGTTTTTT. Protein: CASSYGTGTTGELFF.

This chain uses TRBV6-1 with TRBJ1-1, with D unclear. The CDR3 totals 12 residues. V lost 0 bases and J lost 6, with 5 bases in between. The germline CDR1 and CDR2 sequences are MNHNS and SASEGT. CDR3 in DNA: TGTGCCAGCAGTGAAGCGCGGGCTGAAGCTTTCTTT. As protein: CASSEARAEAFF.

The rearrangement joins TRBV28 to TRBJ1-2, with a weak D call TRBD1 (6 bases). V lost 8 bases to trimming and J lost 7 bases, with 14 bases between them. The CDR3 is 12 amino acids. CDR1 and CDR2 from the germline V gene are MDHEN and SYDVKM. CDR3 coding DNA: TGTGCCAGCCGGAACCCCAGGGGTGGCTACACCTTC. This sequence encodes CASRNPRGGYTF.

This clone has just a few counts. This rearrangement joins TRBV19 to TRBJ2-7; TRBD1 matches at 9 bases. Trimming at V came to 1 base and at J to 2 bases, leaving 3 bases not matched to a gene. Germline CDR1 LNHDA, CDR2 SQIVND (reference sequence). The CDR3 is made up of 15 amino acids. The CDR3 nucleotides read TGTGCCAGTAGTATAGTCCACAGGGGGCCCTACGAGCAGTACTTC. This encodes CASSIVHRGPYEQYF. The full variable domain, with the rest looked up from reference TRBV19 and TRBJ2-7, is DGGITQSPKYLFRKEGQNVTLSCEQNLNHDAMYWYRQDPGQGLRLIYYSQIVNDFQKGDIAEGYSVSREKKESFPLTVTSAQKNPTAFYLCASSIVHRGPYEQYFGPGTRLTVT.

By frequency in the sample, this clone is medium-sized. The rearrangement links TRBV15 to TRBJ1-3; D remains unclear. CDR1 is LNHNV, CDR2 YYDKDF, per germline (reference sequence). The CDR3 length is 16 residues. With 1 base removed from V and 0 bases from J, the gap between germline ends came to 10 bases. The CDR3 DNA reads as TGTGCCACCAGCAGAGCGGGTACCCTCTCTGGAAACACCATATATTTT. Its protein is CATSRAGTLSGNTIYF. The complete variable domain, with remaining parts taken from reference TRBV15 and TRBJ1-3, reads DAMVIQNPRYQVTQFGKPVTLSCSQTLNHNVMYWYQQKSSQAPKLLFHYYDKDFNNEADTPDNFQSRRPNTSFCFLDIRSPGLGDTAMYLCATSRAGTLSGNTIYFGEGSWLTVV.

V gene TRBV30 combines with J gene TRBJ2-7; 10 nucleotides agree with TRBD2. CDR3 length equals 15 residues. Germline CDR1 reads GTSNPN; CDR2 reads SVGIG (reference sequence). The junction had 6 bases not matched to a gene; V was cut back by 2 bases and J by 2 bases. This CDR3 reads CAWSLGSGRTYEQYF. The CDR3 coding sequence is TGTGCCTGGAGTCTCGGTAGCGGGAGGACCTACGAGCAGTACTTC.

The table lists this clone with a few counts. The rearrangement joins TRBV7-2 to TRBJ2-2, with 7 nucleotides matching TRBD1. Germline V gives CDR1 SGHTA, CDR2 FQGNSA. V dropped 8 bases and J dropped 0; count of bases not matched to a gene: 6. There are 15 residues in the CDR3. The CDR3 sequence: CASPSGQTNTGELFF. Written as DNA, the CDR3 is TGTGCCAGCCCCTCGGGACAGACGAACACCGGGGAGCTGTTTTTT.

The rearrangement links TRBV11-2 to TRBJ2-1; 7 positions agree with TRBD2. This CDR3 comprises 18 residues. V was clipped by 3 bases and J by 7 bases; unmatched bases: 18. Looked up from germline, CDR1 is SGHAT and CDR2 is FQNNGV. CDR3 residues: CASSFTRSGTTIRNEQFF. The CDR3 DNA is TGTGCCAGCAGCTTTACACGATCCGGGACTACTATAAGGAATGAGCAGTTCTTC.

V gene TRBV7-2 combines with J gene TRBJ1-2; D remains unclear. The CDR3 length is 15 residues. Per germline, CDR1 SGHTA and CDR2 FQGNSA. Between the trimmed V and J ends, which lost 2 bases and 3 bases, there was a span of 13 bases. The CDR3 region is CASSLSLGTDYGYTF. The CDR3 bases are TGTGCCAGCAGCTTAAGTCTGGGCACTGACTATGGCTACACCTTC.